These 5 T cell receptor beta chains were all obtained from the same sample, sequenced in a study of shared clonotypes between healthy human individuals. The naive CD8 population came from CD45RO-negative cells selected for CCR7, without terminally differentiated effector memory CD45RA+ cells. The protocol was immunoSEQ multiplex PCR, while the TCRdb copy is restricted to in-frame clones and leaves out a portion. The profile shows roughly 1,800,000 clones, approximately 95% of them singletons. Sequencing was done on a sample of naive CD8+ T cells sorted from blood. The receptors stem from a man aged 18-30 years in good health.

The chain uses TRBV12-1 and TRBJ1-6; the DNA was not compared with TRBD1, the D call given in the table. TRBV12-1 is shown as a pseudogene. There are 15 residues in the CDR3. The CDR3 region has the DNA TGTGCCAGCAGCTGCCCGCTAAGGGGGCTTTCACCCCTCCACTTT. It yields the protein CASSCPLRGLSPLHF.

Comments on this clone: Other DNA sequences in the sample encode the same CDR3. V and J are TRBV4-1 and TRBJ2-7, with 10 bases that match TRBD1. V shed 4 bases and J 4 bases; nucleotides not matched to a gene: 4. CDR1 is MGHRA, CDR2 YSYEKL, per germline. CDR3 length: 14 amino acids. The CDR3 protein is CASSLRQGAYEQYF. CDR3 in DNA: TGCGCCAGCAGCCTAAGACAGGGGGCTTACGAGCAGTACTTC.

V and J are TRBV4-1 and TRBJ1-1; 7 bases are shared with TRBD1. Germline V gene data show CDR1 as MGHRA and CDR2 as YSYEKL. With 3 bases clipped from V and 11 bases from J, the junction kept 6 bases outside the gene matches. The CDR3 contains 12 residues. In DNA, the CDR3 is TGCGCCAGCAGCCATTCTACAGGGGAGGCTTTCTTT. This encodes CASSHSTGEAFF.

CDR3 sequence reads: CASSLSLERALGGYTF. CDR3 nucleotides: TGTGCCAGCAGTTTATCTCTTGAAAGGGCGTTAGGGGGCTACACCTTC. This chain joins TRBV27 and TRBJ1-2; no definite D call. CDR1 is MNHEY and CDR2 is SMNVEV in the germline V gene (reference sequence). Trimming cost V 0 bases and J 8 bases, with 19 bases left between them. The CDR3 contains 16 residues.

This chain joins TRBV13 and TRBJ2-2; D possibly corresponds to TRBD2 (5 bases). Trimming removed 4 bases from V and 2 bases from J, with 8 bases in between. Germline lookup yields CDR1 PRHDT and CDR2 FYEKMQ (reference sequence). There are 14 residues in the CDR3. The CDR3 region has the DNA TGTGCCAGCAGCTGGACTTATAACACCGGGGAGCTGTTTTTT. Protein product: CASSWTYNTGELFF.